The 6 T cell receptor beta chains below come from one sample, sequenced in a study of shared clonotypes between healthy human individuals. Naive CD8 cells lacked CD45RO, underwent positive selection for CCR7 and left out terminally differentiated effector memory CD45RA+ cells. Sequencing used immunoSEQ multiplex PCR; TCRdb keeps in-frame clones, though not all of them. The profile covers 2 million to 2.5 million clones, with about 95% appearing a single time and 1% to 1.3% taken by the ten largest. What was sequenced was naive CD8+ T cells sorted from blood. The receptors derive from a man aged 18 to 30 in good health.

The chain combines TRBV27 with TRBJ1-5, with TRBD1 as a possible D gene (6 bases). Trimming removed 3 bases at V and 3 bases at J, with 12 bases between. The CDR3 loop spans 15 amino acids. The germline gives CDR1 MNHEY, CDR2 SMNVEV (reference sequence). CDR3 nucleotides: TGTGCCAGCAGTTTCTCGGGGGCTTTCAATCAGCCCCAGCATTTT. Protein sequence: CASSFSGAFNQPQHF.

The chain employs TRBV2 and TRBJ2-3; 10 bases fit TRBD2. Trimming took 3 bases from V and 2 from J; bases not matched to a gene: 8. The CDR3 length is 17 residues. Per germline, CDR1 SNHLY and CDR2 FYNNEI. CDR3 residues: CASSDLGLAGVTDTQYF. The CDR3 DNA follows: TGTGCCAGCAGTGACTTGGGGCTAGCGGGAGTCACAGATACGCAGTATTTT.

This rearrangement joins TRBV29-1 to TRBJ1-5; D remains ambiguous. The V end was cut by 0 bases, the J end by 8 bases, with 20 bases between. The length of the CDR3 is 16 residues. The V gene's germline CDR1 is SQVTM and CDR2 ANQGSEA. In DNA, the CDR3 is TGCAGCGTTGAAGATTTGGTCTCATGCGGGCCCAAGCCCCAGCATTTT. The encoded protein is CSVEDLVSCGPKPQHF.

V and J are TRBV6-9 and TRBJ1-2; D possibly corresponds to TRBD1 (5 bases). CDR3 length equals 13 residues. V lost 4 bases and J lost 4, with 10 bases in between. Per germline, CDR1 MNHGY and CDR2 SVAAGI. The CDR3 sequence: CASSSQGIYGYTF. The CDR3 nucleotides read TGTGCCAGCAGTTCCCAGGGTATCTATGGCTACACCTTC.

Notes on this clone: This could be a read error, since a much larger clone is one nucleotide away. Other DNA sequences within the sample encode an identical CDR3. V is TRBV27 and J is TRBJ1-1; D is ambiguous. Looked up from germline, CDR1 is MNHEY and CDR2 is SMNVEV (reference sequence). With 6 bases removed from V and 1 base from J, the gap between germline ends came to 9 bases. The CDR3 sequence is 13 residues long. The CDR3 loop reads CASSVGENTEAFF. The CDR3 coding sequence is TGTGCCAGCAGCGTCGGGGAGAACACTGAAGCTTTCTTT.

DNA for the CDR3: TGTGCCAGCAGCCCCGGGTTAGCGAGCTCCTACGAGCAGTACTTC. It yields the protein CASSPGLASSYEQYF. The rearrangement links TRBV7-9 to TRBJ2-7; perhaps TRBD2 as D (5 bases). Trimming pared 5 bases from V and 0 bases from J, leaving 14 bases between. The CDR3 has 15 amino acids. The V gene's germline CDR1 is SEHNR and CDR2 FQNEAQ (reference sequence).